There are a few counts of the clone carrying this TCR beta chain. Stated treatment: oral pan-JAK inhibitor, 5-10 mg twice daily. The source of the sample is a study of CD8+ T cells in alopecia areata. Extraction of RNA preceded its reverse transcription into cDNA, which served as the sequencing template. Assay used: immunoSEQ multiplex PCR; TCRdb lists only in-frame clones, some missing. The sample lists roughly 190,000 clones; 60% to 70% were seen once. The origin of this receptor is a human donor with alopecia areata. Sequences were derived from CD4+ T cells sorted from blood, sampled at week 4, from a patient treated with tofacitinib.

CDR3 bases: TGTGCCAGCAGCCAAGTTAGCGGGGGGGCAGTCGAGCAGTACTTC. It is translated as CASSQVSGGAVEQYF. The chain joins TRBV4-2 to TRBJ2-7; 11 bases match TRBD2. The CDR3 extends over 15 amino acids. Germline V gene sequence: CDR1 LGHNA, CDR2 YNFKEQ. Unmatched junction bases numbered 5, after V lost 1 base and J lost 6 bases.